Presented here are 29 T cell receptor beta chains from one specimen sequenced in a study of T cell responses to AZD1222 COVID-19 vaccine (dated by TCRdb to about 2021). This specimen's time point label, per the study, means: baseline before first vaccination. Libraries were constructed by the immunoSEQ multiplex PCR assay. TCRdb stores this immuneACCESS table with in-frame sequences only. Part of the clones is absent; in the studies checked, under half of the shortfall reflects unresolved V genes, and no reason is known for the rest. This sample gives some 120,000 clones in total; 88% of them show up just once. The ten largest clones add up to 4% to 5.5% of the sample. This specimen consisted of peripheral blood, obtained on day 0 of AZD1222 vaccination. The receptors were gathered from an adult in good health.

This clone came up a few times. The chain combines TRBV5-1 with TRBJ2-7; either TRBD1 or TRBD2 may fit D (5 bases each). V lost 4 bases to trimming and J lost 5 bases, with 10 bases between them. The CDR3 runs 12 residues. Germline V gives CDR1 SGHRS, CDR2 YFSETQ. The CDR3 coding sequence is TGCGCCAGCAGCAGGGACGAAAACGAGCAGTACTTC. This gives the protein CASSRDENEQYF. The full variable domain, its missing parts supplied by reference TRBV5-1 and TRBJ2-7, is KAGVTQTPRYLIKTRGQQVTLSCSPISGHRSVSWYQQTPGQGLQFLFEYFSETQRNKGNFPGRFSGRQFSNSRSEMNVSTLELGDSALYLCASSRDENEQYFGPGTRLTVT.

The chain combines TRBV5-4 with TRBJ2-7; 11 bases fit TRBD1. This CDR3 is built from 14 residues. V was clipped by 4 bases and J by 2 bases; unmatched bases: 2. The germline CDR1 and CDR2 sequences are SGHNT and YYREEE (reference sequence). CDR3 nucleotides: TGTGCCAGCAGCCAGGGACAGGGGGCCTACGAGCAGTACTTC. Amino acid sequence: CASSQGQGAYEQYF.

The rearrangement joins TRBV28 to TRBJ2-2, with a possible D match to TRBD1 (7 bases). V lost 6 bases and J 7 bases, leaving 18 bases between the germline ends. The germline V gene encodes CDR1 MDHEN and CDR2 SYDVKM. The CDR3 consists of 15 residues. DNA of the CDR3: TGTGCCAGCAGACACACAGACAGGGAGGTCGGGGAGCTGTTTTTT. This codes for CASRHTDREVGELFF.

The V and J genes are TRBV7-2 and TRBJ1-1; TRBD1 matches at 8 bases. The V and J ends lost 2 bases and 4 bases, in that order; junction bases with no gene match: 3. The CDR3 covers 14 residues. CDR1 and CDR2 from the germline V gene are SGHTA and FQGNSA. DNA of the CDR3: TGTGCCAGCAGCTTAAGACAGGGGACCACTGAAGCTTTCTTT. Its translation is CASSLRQGTTEAFF.

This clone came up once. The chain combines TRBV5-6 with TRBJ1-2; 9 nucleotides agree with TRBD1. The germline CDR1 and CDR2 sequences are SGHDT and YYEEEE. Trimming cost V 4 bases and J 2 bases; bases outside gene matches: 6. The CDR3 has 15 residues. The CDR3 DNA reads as TGTGCCAGCAGCCCAACAGGGGGCTCGAACTATGGCTACACCTTC. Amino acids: CASSPTGGSNYGYTF.

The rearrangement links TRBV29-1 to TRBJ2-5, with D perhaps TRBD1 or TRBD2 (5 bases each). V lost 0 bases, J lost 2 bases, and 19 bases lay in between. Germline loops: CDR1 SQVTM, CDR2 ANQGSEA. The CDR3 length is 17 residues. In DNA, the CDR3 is TGCAGCGTTGAAGACCACCGGGACCCTAAAATTCAAGAGACCCAGTACTTC. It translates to CSVEDHRDPKIQETQYF.

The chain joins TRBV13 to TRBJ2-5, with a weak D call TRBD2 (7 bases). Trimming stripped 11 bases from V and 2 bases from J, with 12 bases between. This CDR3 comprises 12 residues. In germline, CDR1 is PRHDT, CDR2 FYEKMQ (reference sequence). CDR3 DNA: TGTGCCTCGGGGGGCGGGCAAGAGACCCAGTACTTC. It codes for CASGGGQETQYF.

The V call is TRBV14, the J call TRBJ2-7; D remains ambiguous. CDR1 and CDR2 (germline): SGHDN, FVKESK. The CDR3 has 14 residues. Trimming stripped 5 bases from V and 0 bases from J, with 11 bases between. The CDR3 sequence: CASSSPTDSYEQYF. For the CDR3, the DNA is TGTGCCAGCAGCTCCCCAACAGACTCCTACGAGCAGTACTTC.

CDR3 DNA: TGTGCCAGCACCCTCTCCCGGAAGTTGGGGAACACTGAAGCTTTCTTT. Its protein product is CASTLSRKLGNTEAFF. The chain has TRBV13 and TRBJ1-1; D call uncertain. The length of the CDR3 is 16 residues. V was pared by 7 bases and J by 1 base, with 19 bases between. The germline gives CDR1 PRHDT, CDR2 FYEKMQ (reference sequence).

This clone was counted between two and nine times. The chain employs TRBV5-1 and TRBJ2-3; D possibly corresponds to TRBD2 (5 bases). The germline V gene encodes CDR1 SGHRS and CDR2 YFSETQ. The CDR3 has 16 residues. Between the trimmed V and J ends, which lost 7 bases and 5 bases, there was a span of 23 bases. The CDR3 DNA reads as TGCGCCAGCTCAATGGAGGCAGCCAGGAGAGTAGATACGCAGTATTTT. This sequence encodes CASSMEAARRVDTQYF.

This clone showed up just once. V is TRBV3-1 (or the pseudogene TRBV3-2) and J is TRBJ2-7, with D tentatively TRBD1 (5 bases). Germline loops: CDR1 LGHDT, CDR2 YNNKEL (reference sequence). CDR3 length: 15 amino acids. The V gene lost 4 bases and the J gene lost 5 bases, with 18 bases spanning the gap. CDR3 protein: CASSRGRQSHHEQYF. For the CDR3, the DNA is TGTGCCAGCAGCCGGGGTAGACAGTCTCACCACGAGCAGTACTTC.

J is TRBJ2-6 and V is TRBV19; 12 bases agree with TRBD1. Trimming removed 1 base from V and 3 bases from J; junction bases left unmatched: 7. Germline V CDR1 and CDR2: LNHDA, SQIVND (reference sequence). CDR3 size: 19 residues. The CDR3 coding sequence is TGTGCCAGTAGTATAGGCTTTGGGACAGGGGGCATTGGGGCCAACGTCCTGACTTTC. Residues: CASSIGFGTGGIGANVLTF.

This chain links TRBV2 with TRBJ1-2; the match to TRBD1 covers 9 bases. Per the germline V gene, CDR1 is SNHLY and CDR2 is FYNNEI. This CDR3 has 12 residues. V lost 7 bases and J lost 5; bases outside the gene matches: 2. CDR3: CASTGQGYGYTF. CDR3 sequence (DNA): TGTGCCAGCACTGGACAGGGGTATGGCTACACCTTC.

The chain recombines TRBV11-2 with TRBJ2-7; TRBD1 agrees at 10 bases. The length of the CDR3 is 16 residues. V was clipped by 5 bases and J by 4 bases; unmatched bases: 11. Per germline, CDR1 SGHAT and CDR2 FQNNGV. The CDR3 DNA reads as TGTGCCAGCAGCCCCCGCCGGGGACAGGGGAGTTACGAGCAGTACTTC. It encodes CASSPRRGQGSYEQYF.

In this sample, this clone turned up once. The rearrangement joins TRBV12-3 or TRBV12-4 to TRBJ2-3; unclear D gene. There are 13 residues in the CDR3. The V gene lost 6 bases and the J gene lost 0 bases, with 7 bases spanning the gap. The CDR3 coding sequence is TGTGCCAGCAGGCGACCGAGCACAGATACGCAGTATTTT. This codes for CASRRPSTDTQYF.

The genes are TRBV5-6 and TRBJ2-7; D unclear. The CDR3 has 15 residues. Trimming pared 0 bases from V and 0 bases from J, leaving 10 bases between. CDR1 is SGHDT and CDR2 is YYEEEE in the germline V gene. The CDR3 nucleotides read TGTGCCAGCAGCTTGGTAGGTGCCGGCTCCTACGAGCAGTACTTC. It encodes CASSLVGAGSYEQYF.

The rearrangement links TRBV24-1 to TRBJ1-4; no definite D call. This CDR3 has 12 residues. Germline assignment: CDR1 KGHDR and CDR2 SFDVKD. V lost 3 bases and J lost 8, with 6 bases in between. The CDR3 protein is CATSDLEEKLFF. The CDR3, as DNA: TGTGCCACCAGTGATCTCGAAGAAAAACTGTTTTTT.

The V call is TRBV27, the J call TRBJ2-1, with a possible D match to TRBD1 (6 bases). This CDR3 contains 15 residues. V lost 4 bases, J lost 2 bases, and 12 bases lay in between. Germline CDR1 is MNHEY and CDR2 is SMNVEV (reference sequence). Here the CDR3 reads CASSSTGTPYNEQFF. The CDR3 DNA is TGTGCCAGCAGTTCAACCGGGACACCCTACAATGAGCAGTTCTTC.

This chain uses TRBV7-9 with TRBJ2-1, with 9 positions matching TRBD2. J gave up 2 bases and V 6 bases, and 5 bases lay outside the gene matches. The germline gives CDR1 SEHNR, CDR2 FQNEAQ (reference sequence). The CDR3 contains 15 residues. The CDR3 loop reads CASRDSSGTYNEQFF. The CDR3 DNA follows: TGTGCCAGCAGGGACTCTAGCGGGACCTACAATGAGCAGTTCTTC.

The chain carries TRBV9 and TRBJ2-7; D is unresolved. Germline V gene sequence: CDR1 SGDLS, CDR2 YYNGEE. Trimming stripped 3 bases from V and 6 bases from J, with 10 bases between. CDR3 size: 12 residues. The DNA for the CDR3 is TGTGCCAGCAGCGAAAGGGTGGGCGAGCAGTACTTC. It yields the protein CASSERVGEQYF.

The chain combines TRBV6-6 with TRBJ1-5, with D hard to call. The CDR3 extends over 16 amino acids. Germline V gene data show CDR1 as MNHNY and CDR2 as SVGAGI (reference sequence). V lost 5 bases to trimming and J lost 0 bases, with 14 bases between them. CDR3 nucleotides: TGTGCCAGCAGTCCGGCGGCTTACGCTAGCAATCAGCCCCAGCATTTT. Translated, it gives CASSPAAYASNQPQHF.

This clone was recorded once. The CDR3 region is CASSRRQPLPLGYTF. In DNA, the CDR3 is TGTGCCAGCAGCCGTCGACAGCCCCTCCCTTTGGGCTACACCTTC. The chain recombines TRBV7-9 with TRBJ1-2, with a tentative D call TRBD1 (5 bases). There are 15 residues in the CDR3. Germline V gene lookup returns CDR1 SEHNR and CDR2 FQNEAQ (reference sequence). Trimming cost V 5 bases and J 8 bases, with 21 bases left between them.

CDR3 sequence reads: CASSIGSSSPYNEQFF. The CDR3 DNA follows: TGTGCCAGTAGTATTGGGTCCTCAAGCCCCTACAATGAGCAGTTCTTC. The gene calls are TRBV19 and TRBJ2-1; D call uncertain. Trimming cost V 3 bases and J 2 bases, with 14 bases left between them. The germline CDR1 and CDR2 sequences are LNHDA and SQIVND (reference sequence). The CDR3 length is 16 residues.

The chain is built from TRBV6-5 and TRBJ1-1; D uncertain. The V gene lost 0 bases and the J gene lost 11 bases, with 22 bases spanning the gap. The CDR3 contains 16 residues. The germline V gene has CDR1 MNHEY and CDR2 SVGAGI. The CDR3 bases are TGTGCCAGCAGTTACTCGAAGGGCAGGTCGACGCGAGGGGCTTTCTTT. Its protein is CASSYSKGRSTRGAFF.

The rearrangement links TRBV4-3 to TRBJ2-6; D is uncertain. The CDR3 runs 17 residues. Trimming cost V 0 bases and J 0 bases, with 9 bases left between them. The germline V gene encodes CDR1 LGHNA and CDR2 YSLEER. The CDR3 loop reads CASSQEAGTSGANVLTF. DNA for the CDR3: TGCGCCAGCAGCCAAGAAGCAGGTACCTCTGGGGCCAACGTCCTGACTTTC.

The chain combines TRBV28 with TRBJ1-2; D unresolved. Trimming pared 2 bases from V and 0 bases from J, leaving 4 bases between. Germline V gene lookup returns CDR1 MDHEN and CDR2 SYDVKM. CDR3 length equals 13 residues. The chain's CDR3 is CASSLAANYGYTF. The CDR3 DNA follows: TGTGCCAGCAGTTTAGCAGCTAACTATGGCTACACCTTC.

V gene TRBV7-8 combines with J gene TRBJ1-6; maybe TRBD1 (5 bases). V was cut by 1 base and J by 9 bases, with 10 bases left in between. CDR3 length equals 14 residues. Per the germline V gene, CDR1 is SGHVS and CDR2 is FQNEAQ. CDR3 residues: CASSLGQGTSPLHF. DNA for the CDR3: TGTGCCAGCAGCTTAGGGCAGGGAACTTCACCCCTCCACTTT.

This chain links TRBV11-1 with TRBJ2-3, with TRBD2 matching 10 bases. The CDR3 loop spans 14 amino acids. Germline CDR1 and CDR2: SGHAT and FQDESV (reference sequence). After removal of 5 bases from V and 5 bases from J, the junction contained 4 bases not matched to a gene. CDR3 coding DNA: TGTGCCAGCAGCCCGAGACTAGCGGGAGATACGCAGTATTTT. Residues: CASSPRLAGDTQYF.

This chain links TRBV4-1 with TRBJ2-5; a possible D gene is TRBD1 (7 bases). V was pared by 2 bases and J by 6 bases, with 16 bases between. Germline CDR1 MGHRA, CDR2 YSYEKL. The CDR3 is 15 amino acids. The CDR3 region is CASSQTIRGRKTQYF. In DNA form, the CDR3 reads TGCGCCAGCAGCCAAACGATCAGGGGGAGGAAGACCCAGTACTTC.